The rows below give T cell receptor beta chains drawn from one sample of a study of regulatory T cells in long-lasting Graves disease. Using its own MiXCR run on the multiplex PCR reads, TCRdb lists one record per CDR3 protein. The sample lists around 420,000 distinct CDR3 sequences, 15% to 18% occurring once. Sequencing was performed on peripheral blood mononuclear cells (PBMCs), taken at new diagnosis, from a patient treated with antithyroid drugs. Receptors originate from a female donor with Graves disease. Each CDR3 is given with its conserved first and last residue. The order of the fields is clone size, V gene, J gene, CDR3 length, D gene, CDR3 protein, CDR3 DNA. The D gene is left open where the match is weak. Clone size is shown for a subset of rows, as once, few, many or a class of expanded clone.

many	TRBV7-2	TRBJ2-4	16	TRBD2	CASSLSTSGLANIQYF	TGTGCCAGCAGCTTATCGACTAGCGGGTTGGCGAACATTCAGTACTTC
.	TRBV12-3/TRBV12-4	TRBJ2-1	15	TRBD2	CASSPGTSGGAAQFF	TGTGCCAGCAGTCCCGGGACTAGCGGGGGGGCCGCGCAGTTCTTC
few	TRBV20-1	TRBJ1-4	15	.	CSVDGPGSFDEKLFF	TGCAGTGTAGATGGGCCCGGGAGCTTCGATGAAAAACTGTTTTTT
many	TRBV20-1	TRBJ1-1	14	.	CSARLGQTNTEAFF	TGCAGTGCTAGGTTGGGACAAACGAACACTGAAGCTTTCTTT
many	TRBV5-1	TRBJ1-2	13	TRBD1	CASSTQGTYGYTF	TGCGCCAGCAGCACACAGGGGACCTATGGCTACACCTTC
many	TRBV12-3/TRBV12-4	TRBJ1-1	13	.	CASRSTGNTEAFF	TGTGCCAGCAGGTCTACAGGTAACACTGAGGCTTTCTTT
many	TRBV5-1	TRBJ1-2	16	TRBD1	CASSLSDRRPNYGYTF	TGCGCCAGCAGCTTGTCGGACAGGCGACCTAACTATGGCTACACCTTC
.	TRBV10-3	TRBJ2-3	13	TRBD1	CANSGQGADTQYF	TGTGCCAATTCCGGACAGGGGGCAGATACGCAGTATTTT
many	TRBV3-1	TRBJ1-3	18	.	CASSPRHSGYISGNTIYF	TGTGCCAGCAGCCCACGACACAGCGGCTACATCTCTGGAAACACCATATATTTT
many	TRBV6-9	TRBJ1-2	17	.	CASSYNRGVKPSYGYTF	TGTGCCAGCAGTTACAACCGGGGGGTCAAGCCGTCCTATGGCTACACCTTC
.	TRBV25-1	TRBJ1-6	14	TRBD1	CASSSGTGATPLHF	TGTGCCAGCAGCTCCGGGACAGGGGCCACACCCCTCCACTTT
many	TRBV30	TRBJ1-1	11	.	CAWSAQGRAFF	TGTGCCTGGAGTGCCCAGGGGAGGGCTTTCTTT
many	TRBV28	TRBJ2-7	15	TRBD2	CASSRAGTSSYEQYF	TGTGCCAGCAGTAGAGCTGGGACTAGCTCCTACGAGCAGTACTTC
many	TRBV30	TRBJ2-7	14	TRBD2	CAWGLAGSSGEQYF	TGTGCCTGGGGACTAGCGGGCAGCTCGGGGGAGCAGTACTTC
.	TRBV18	TRBJ1-2	15	.	CASSPPGIFTHGYTF	TGTGCCAGCTCACCACCGGGAATCTTCACTCATGGCTACACCTTC
many	TRBV2	TRBJ2-7	13	.	CASSLFRAYEQYF	TGTGCCAGCAGTTTATTCAGGGCCTACGAGCAGTACTTC
.	TRBV6-1	TRBJ2-1	19	TRBD2	CASTPGLAGVVGLYNEQFF	TGTGCCAGCACACCGGGACTAGCGGGAGTAGTGGGACTATACAATGAGCAGTTCTTC
many	TRBV6-1	TRBJ2-7	13	.	CASSLTGPGEQYF	TGTGCCAGCAGCTTGACTGGGCCGGGAGAGCAGTACTTC
few	TRBV12-5	TRBJ2-7	12	.	CASGYLAGEQYF	TGTGCTAGTGGTTATCTAGCAGGGGAGCAGTACTTC
many	TRBV20-1	TRBJ2-2	14	.	CSATTDFPAGKLFF	TGCAGTGCTACAACGGATTTCCCGGCCGGGAAGCTGTTTTTT
many	TRBV13	TRBJ2-1	15	.	CASSIRTDPYNEQFF	TGTGCCAGCAGCATTCGGACGGACCCCTACAATGAGCAGTTCTTC
few	TRBV7-3	TRBJ2-7	15	.	CASSPFGTGDYEQYF	TGTGCCAGCAGCCCCTTCGGGACGGGAGACTACGAGCAGTACTTC
many	TRBV13	TRBJ2-6	17	.	CASSLSGRAFAANVLTF	TGTGCCAGCAGCTTATCGGGCAGGGCTTTTGCGGCCAACGTCCTGACTTTC
.	TRBV7-2	TRBJ2-1	14	.	CASSSYQGANEQFF	TGTGCCAGCAGCTCCTACCAGGGTGCGAATGAGCAGTTCTTC
many	TRBV2	TRBJ2-7	14	.	CASSDHGGSYEQYF	TGTGCCAGCAGTGACCACGGCGGGTCCTACGAGCAGTACTTC
many	TRBV12-3/TRBV12-4	TRBJ2-3	18	TRBD1	CASSFKGQIFSSTDTQYF	TGTGCCAGCAGTTTCAAGGGACAGATTTTTTCTAGCACAGATACGCAGTATTTT
many	TRBV4-1	TRBJ1-5	14	.	CASSELGVNQPQHF	TGCGCCAGCAGCGAGTTGGGCGTTAATCAGCCCCAGCATTTT
many	TRBV27	TRBJ2-7	16	TRBD2	CASSSTRTRPSYEQYF	TGTGCCAGCAGTTCGACAAGGACTAGACCCTCCTACGAGCAGTACTTC
.	TRBV7-8	TRBJ1-6	17	.	CASSLAGGGALGSPLHF	TGTGCCAGCAGCTTAGCGGGAGGAGGGGCCCTAGGTTCACCCCTCCACTTT
many	TRBV2	TRBJ1-5	16	.	CASSTTTNVRNQPQHF	TGTGCCAGCAGTACTACCACAAATGTTAGGAATCAGCCCCAGCATTTT
.	TRBV11-2	TRBJ2-1	16	TRBD2	CASSLLAGASYNEQFF	TGTGCCAGCAGCTTACTAGCGGGAGCTTCCTACAATGAGCAGTTCTTC
many	TRBV12-3/TRBV12-4	TRBJ2-3	15	.	CASSPHQSSTDTQYF	TGTGCCAGCAGTCCACACCAATCTAGCACAGATACGCAGTATTTT
many	TRBV7-9	TRBJ1-2	13	.	CASSPFRGGGYTF	TGTGCCAGCAGCCCTTTTCGGGGCGGTGGCTACACCTTC
.	TRBV20-1	TRBJ2-7	13	.	CRGYTGQLYEQYF	TGCAGGGGTTATACCGGACAGCTCTACGAGCAGTACTTC
.	TRBV7-6	TRBJ2-2	15	.	CASSPVFGSTGELFF	TGTGCCAGCAGTCCCGTTTTCGGGAGTACCGGGGAGCTGTTTTTT
.	TRBV27	TRBJ1-1	14	TRBD1	CASTRQGANTEAFF	TGTGCCAGCACCCGACAGGGAGCTAACACTGAAGCTTTCTTT
many	TRBV29-1	TRBJ2-7	15	.	CSVEDRGEIRGEQYF	TGCAGCGTTGAAGACAGGGGAGAAATACGGGGCGAGCAGTACTTC
few	TRBV20-1	TRBJ1-1	13	TRBD1	CSARRTGNTEAFF	TGCAGTGCTAGGCGGACAGGGAACACTGAAGCTTTCTTT
few	TRBV7-9	TRBJ1-1	18	.	CASSLDSAFAIEDTEAFF	TGTGCCAGCAGCTTAGATTCGGCATTTGCTATTGAGGACACTGAAGCTTTCTTT
many	TRBV12-5	TRBJ2-7	13	TRBD2	CASGFLAGTEQYF	TGTGCTAGTGGTTTCCTAGCGGGGACCGAGCAGTACTTC
many	TRBV6-1	TRBJ2-3	15	TRBD2	CASKLSGASGDTQYF	TGTGCCAGCAAGTTAAGCGGGGCCTCCGGGGATACGCAGTATTTT
few	TRBV20-1	TRBJ1-2	14	.	CSARGVQTSYGYTF	TGCAGTGCTAGAGGAGTACAGACGAGCTATGGCTACACCTTC
many	TRBV6-2/TRBV6-3	TRBJ2-7	13	TRBD2	CASTGLAGDEQYF	TGTGCCAGCACGGGACTAGCGGGAGATGAGCAGTACTTC
few	TRBV13	TRBJ2-3	18	TRBD2	CASSRSRGRALGTDTQYF	TGTGCCAGCAGCCGCAGCCGCGGGAGGGCCCTGGGCACAGATACGCAGTATTTT
many	TRBV7-9	TRBJ2-3	13	.	CASSLALGDTQYF	TGTGCCAGCAGCTTAGCGCTGGGGGATACGCAGTATTTT
.	TRBV20-1	TRBJ2-1	14	TRBD1	CSVTTGGRNNEQFF	TGCAGTGTCACAACAGGGGGCCGTAACAATGAGCAGTTCTTC
many	TRBV6-5	TRBJ1-1	14	.	CASSYMRLSTEAFF	TGTGCCAGCAGTTACATGCGTCTTAGCACTGAAGCTTTCTTT
many	TRBV7-6	TRBJ1-1	16	.	CASSLGGLGANTEAFF	TGTGCCAGCAGCTTAGGAGGGTTGGGTGCTAACACTGAAGCTTTCTTT
many	TRBV5-1	TRBJ2-1	15	TRBD2	CASSLPTSGSDEQFF	TGCGCCAGCAGCTTACCGACTAGCGGGAGCGATGAGCAGTTCTTC
.	TRBV5-5	TRBJ2-2	17	TRBD1	CASRMARQGVNTGELFF	TGTGCCAGCAGAATGGCGCGACAGGGGGTGAACACCGGGGAGCTGTTTTTT
many	TRBV7-2	TRBJ2-7	15	.	CASSLVGGASYEQYF	TGTGCCAGCAGCTTAGTCGGGGGAGCCTCCTACGAGCAGTACTTC
many	TRBV6-5	TRBJ1-1	13	.	CASSYSSGAEAFF	TGTGCCAGCAGTTACTCGAGCGGGGCTGAAGCTTTCTTT
many	TRBV9	TRBJ2-3	15	TRBD2	CASSHPSGGADTQYF	TGTGCCAGCAGCCACCCTAGCGGGGGGGCAGATACGCAGTATTTT
.	TRBV12-3/TRBV12-4	TRBJ1-1	15	.	CASTLGWVGNTEAFF	TGTGCCAGCACTTTGGGTTGGGTCGGGAACACTGAAGCTTTCTTT
many	TRBV3-1	TRBJ1-1	14	.	CASSQGQTNTEAFF	TGTGCCAGCAGCCAGGGACAAACCAACACTGAAGCTTTCTTT